This T cell receptor (beta chain) stems from a study of human T cells and chemical hapten exposure (dated by TCRdb to about 2021). Concerning the study at large: For sensitization, 2% DPC in acetone was applied to a 2 cm by 2 cm area of upper inner arm skin. Patients additionally received weekly therapeutic DPC doses to the scalp throughout the roughly 25-week study period. Patch testing was performed on the upper back with Finn chambers containing 0.01% DPC, and the patch tests were scored after 6 days according to International Contact Dermatitis Research Group standards. Most of the patients in the cohort were female, and the cohort covered alopecia areata with under or over 50% scalp involvement, alopecia totalis and alopecia universalis. Libraries were pooled for sequencing, and per-sample TCR yields varied mainly because of small differences in library volumes within the pool. Peripheral blood TCR repertoire changes were tracked in vivo in alopecia patients during primary and secondary sensitization to the hapten diphenylcyclopropenone (DPC). Blood samples were taken from patients before sensitization (week 0) and at 2, 6 and about 24 weeks after DPC sensitization. Nearly 30 alopecia patients provided blood for TCR sequencing at one to four time points (pre-sensitization, 2, 6 and 24 weeks). The research as a whole found: Expanded TCRs formed significantly more large CDR3 similarity clusters than pre-sensitization or healthy control sets, consistent with antigen-driven responses. No change with DPC sensitization was found in the number of TCRs above 1 in 1000 frequency, and no evidence of global repertoire structure alterations was found. The number of PT1 expanded TCRs positively correlated with patch test score, significant at thresholds 8, 16 and 32 but not 4. Repeated subsampling changed both the strength of the expansion versus patch-test correlation and the threshold at which that correlation became significant. Because every patient had alopecia, a presumed autoimmune disease, the patients' immune response might differ from that of healthy individuals.

Library preparation employed RACE. Sequencing instrument: NextSeq 500. Library preparation attached unique molecular identifiers to individual cDNA molecules for quantitative, reproducible TCR counting. Each blood RNA sample was used to sequence both TCR alpha and TCR beta chains. In the authors' own workflow: A median of approximately 96,000 TCRs per sample was observed, with a range of about 20,000 to 750,000. The Decombinator software suite was used to annotate V, J and CDR3 in the TCR reads. Every sample was subsampled to the same number of TCRs (28,000) for the PS versus PT1 abundance plots. Expanded TCRs were defined as absent before sensitization and observed at least eight times at the 2-week time point. TCRdb trimmed the raw reads at Q25, called clones with MiXCR and kept productive beta chains. Merged by CDR3 protein, the rows form single entries marked with the most common genes and DNA. TCRdb, not the original authors, processed these V and J calls. The sample yields tens of thousands of distinct CDR3 sequences; roughly 9.4% were counted once. The top ten clonotypes cover approximately 6.3% of the sample.

From cysteine to phenylalanine, the CDR3 is 18 amino acids long. Of the read, only the CDR3 DNA is kept; its 54 bases are in frame from base 1. Compared with germline, V lacks 5 bases and J lacks 2 bases; bases without a gene match: 18. The germline V gene sets CDR1 to SGHVS and CDR2 to FNYEAQ. In this sample, this clonotype turned up many times. Its antigen target is currently unknown. No quality values exist for individual bases; no much larger clone is one base distant. The sample's time point label is to be understood as: patch test 2, 6 weeks after DPC sensitization. The sample's treatment or condition label is to be understood as: therapeutic diphenylcyclopropenone sensitization with weekly scalp DPC. At each patch-test visit, blood was drawn before the patch test was applied. Patients were eligible if aged 18 to 70, diagnosed with alopecia and judged suitable for DPC therapy, and pregnant patients were excluded. Total RNA was extracted from unfractionated whole blood collected in Tempus Blood RNA tubes.

The sample in question was whole blood, obtained in connection with sensitization to the hapten diphenylcyclopropenone (DPC). The TCR was taken from a man aged 25-40 years with alopecia areata. Some clones in this sample may be carry-over from other donors' samples. This chain is built from TRBV7-6 and TRBJ2-7, with 7 bases aligning to TRBD1. The nucleotides are TGTGCCAGCAGCCCCCCTTTAAAACCGGGACAGCGAACCTACGAGCAGTACTTC. Translated, it gives CASSPPLKPGQRTYEQYF.